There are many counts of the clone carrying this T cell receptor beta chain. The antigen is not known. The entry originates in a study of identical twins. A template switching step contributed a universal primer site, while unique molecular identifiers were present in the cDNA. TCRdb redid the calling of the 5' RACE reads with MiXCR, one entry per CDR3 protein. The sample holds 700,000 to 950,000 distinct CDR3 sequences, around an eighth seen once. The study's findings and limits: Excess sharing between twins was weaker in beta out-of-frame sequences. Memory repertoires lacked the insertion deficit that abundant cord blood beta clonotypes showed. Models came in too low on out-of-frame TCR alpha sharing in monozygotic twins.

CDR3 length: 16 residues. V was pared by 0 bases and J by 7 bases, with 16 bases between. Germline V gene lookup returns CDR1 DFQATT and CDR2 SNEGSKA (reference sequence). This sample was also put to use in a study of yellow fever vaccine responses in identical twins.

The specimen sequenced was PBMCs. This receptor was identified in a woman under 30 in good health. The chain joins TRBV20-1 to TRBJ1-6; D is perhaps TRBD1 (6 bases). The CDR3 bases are TGCAGTGCTAGAGATCTCAAGACAGGACAAAATTCACCCCTCCACTTT. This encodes CSARDLKTGQNSPLHF.